Here is one TCR beta chain with its context. A second PCR, run for 7 to 11 cycles, used a sample-barcoded 5' primer plus a J-beta primer mix. MiXCR was run by TCRdb on the 5' RACE reads, yielding one entry per CDR3 protein. This repertoire shows some 1,800,000 distinct CDR3 sequences, 35% to 50% found once; its top ten account for 23%. This sample was taken from a study of blood T cells in healthy people across ages. V lost 5 bases and J lost 1; bases outside the gene matches: 5. CDR3 length: 16 residues. From germline, CDR1 is SGHTA and CDR2 FQGNSA. Isolated PBMCs totaled at least 6 million in each sample.

The chain couples TRBV7-2 to TRBJ2-1; TRBD2 matches 10 bases. The specimen sequenced was blood. The origin of this receptor is a human donor in good health. In DNA form, the CDR3 reads TGTGCCAGCAGCCTTCAACTAGCGGGATCCTACAATGAGCAGTTCTTC. It encodes CASSLQLAGSYNEQFF.